Below, 25 T cell receptor beta chains from the same sample are listed, as sequenced in a study of neurological immune-mediated disorders. TCRdb analysed the 5' RACE reads with MiXCR anew, one entry per CDR3 protein. The table lists tens of thousands of distinct CDR3 sequences, less than 5.5% of them singletons. Sequences were obtained from PBMCs. Receptor source: a man aged 25 to 45 with multiple sclerosis.

At least ten counts were recorded for this clonotype. V is TRBV6-4 and J is TRBJ2-3, with TRBD2 identical over 7 bases. Trimming took 5 bases from V and 6 from J; bases not matched to a gene: 5. Germline CDR1 reads MRHNA; CDR2 reads SNTAGT. There are 13 residues in the CDR3. The CDR3 DNA sequence: TGTGCCAGCAGTTTGACTAGCCGGGATACGCAGTATTTT. This gives the protein CASSLTSRDTQYF.

This clonotype occurred many times. The V and J genes are TRBV4-2 and TRBJ1-2; D gene ambiguous. V was cut by 0 bases and J by 4 bases, with 9 bases left in between. Germline CDR1 and CDR2: LGHNA and YNFKEQ. This CDR3 is built from 14 residues. CDR3 amino acids: CASSQDKGSYGYTF. The CDR3 DNA follows: TGTGCCAGCAGCCAAGATAAGGGAAGCTATGGCTACACCTTC.

There are many counts of this clonotype. V and J are TRBV14 and TRBJ1-5; the D is unclear. V dropped 1 base and J dropped 3 bases, with 4 bases sitting between them. This CDR3 has 13 amino acids. The germline V gene has CDR1 SGHDN and CDR2 FVKESK. CDR3 amino acids: CASSQGPNQPQHF. The CDR3 coding sequence is TGTGCCAGCAGCCAAGGACCCAATCAGCCCCAGCATTTT.

In its sample, this clonotype was seen a few times. The chain joins TRBV29-1 to TRBJ1-5, with TRBD1 as a possible D gene (6 bases). This CDR3 is 12 amino acids long. V lost 5 bases, J lost 3 bases, and 8 bases lay in between. Looked up from germline, CDR1 is SQVTM and CDR2 is ANQGSEA. Here the CDR3 reads CSVQGPNQPQHF. The CDR3 coding sequence is TGCAGCGTTCAGGGGCCCAATCAGCCCCAGCATTTT.

This chain uses TRBV6-2 or TRBV6-3 with TRBJ2-3, with D hard to call. V lost 4 bases to trimming and J lost 1 base, with 18 bases between them. This CDR3 has 17 residues. Germline V gene data show CDR1 as MNHEY and CDR2 as SVGEGT. The CDR3 loop reads CASSLGFGRYRTDTQYF. As DNA, the CDR3 is TGTGCCAGCAGTTTAGGGTTTGGCCGATATCGCACAGATACGCAGTATTTT.

This clonotype showed up just a few times. V is TRBV4-1 and J is TRBJ1-1; D is ambiguous. This CDR3 spans 16 amino acids. V lost 1 base and J 0 bases, leaving 12 bases between the germline ends. Germline CDR1 MGHRA, CDR2 YSYEKL. The CDR3 reads CASSQGGLGMNTEAFF. Here the CDR3 DNA reads TGCGCCAGCAGCCAAGGCGGTCTAGGGATGAACACTGAAGCTTTCTTT.

Many counts were recorded for this clonotype. The chain combines TRBV20-1 with TRBJ1-3; unclear D gene. The CDR3 extends over 13 amino acids. Germline loops: CDR1 DFQATT, CDR2 SNEGSKA (reference sequence). Trimming pared 4 bases from V and 0 bases from J, leaving 7 bases between. DNA for the CDR3: TGCAGTGCTACCGGGAACTCTGGAAACACCATATATTTT. Amino acid sequence: CSATGNSGNTIYF.

This clonotype came up many times. The V call is TRBV14, the J call TRBJ2-5; D possibly matches TRBD1 or TRBD2 (7 bases each). Trimming took 4 bases from V and 3 from J, leaving 18 bases between them. This CDR3 is 16 amino acids long. CDR1 is SGHDN, CDR2 FVKESK, per germline. CDR3 protein: CASSLSGTDWEETQYF. The CDR3 nucleotides are TGTGCCAGCAGCCTAAGCGGGACAGACTGGGAAGAGACCCAGTACTTC.

This clonotype has just a few counts. The rearrangement links TRBV20-1 to TRBJ1-2; possibly TRBD1 for D (5 bases). Germline V lookup: CDR1 DFQATT, CDR2 SNEGSKA (reference sequence). V was pared by 1 base and J by 5 bases, with 14 bases between. This CDR3 has 14 amino acids. The CDR3 sequence: CSARGRNGAYGYTF. The CDR3 bases are TGCAGTGCTAGAGGTCGGAATGGGGCATATGGCTACACCTTC.

This clonotype was seen at least ten times. The chain has TRBV29-1 and TRBJ1-1; D is undetermined. Trimming shortened V by 6 bases and J by 0 bases, and 20 bases separated the two germline ends. The CDR3 has 16 amino acids. The germline CDR1 and CDR2 sequences are SQVTM and ANQGSEA. CDR3 nucleotide sequence: TGCAGCGTCGAATCCCCCGGCCTTCACATGAACACTGAAGCTTTCTTT. It specifies CSVESPGLHMNTEAFF.

This clonotype has a count of ten or more. The chain combines TRBV5-6 with TRBJ2-3; no clear D gene. V was pared by 0 bases and J by 1 base, with 6 bases between. The CDR3 covers 14 residues. CDR1 SGHDT and CDR2 YYEEEE come from the germline V gene. In nucleotides, the CDR3 is TGTGCCAGCAGCTTGGTGGCAGGCACAGATACGCAGTATTTT. Encoded protein: CASSLVAGTDTQYF.

This clonotype has a count of ten or more. This chain links TRBV6-5 with TRBJ2-7; TRBD2 agrees at 8 bases. Germline CDR1 MNHEY, CDR2 SVGAGI. Unmatched junction bases numbered 5, after V lost 7 bases and J lost 3 bases. CDR3 size: 13 residues. This CDR3 reads CASTPSGGYEQYF. In DNA, the CDR3 is TGTGCCAGCACTCCCAGCGGGGGCTACGAGCAGTACTTC.

The chain carries TRBV18 and TRBJ2-1; D possibly uses TRBD1 or TRBD2 (6 bases each). Germline V gene data show CDR1 as KGHSH and CDR2 as LQKENI. CDR3 length: 14 residues. V dropped 2 bases and J dropped 5 bases, with 10 bases sitting between them. CDR3: CASSPNGGDNEQFF. CDR3 coding DNA: TGTGCCAGCTCACCAAACGGGGGCGACAATGAGCAGTTCTTC. Complete variable domain (other parts from reference TRBV18 and TRBJ2-1): NAGVMQNPRHLVRRRGQEARLRCSPMKGHSHVYWYRQLPEEGLKFMVYLQKENIIDESGMPKERFSAEFPKEGPSILRIQQVVRGDSAAYFCASSPNGGDNEQFFGPGTRLTVL.

This clonotype was seen repeatedly, ten times or more. This chain joins TRBV3-1 and TRBJ2-1; D remains unclear. CDR3 size: 13 residues. CDR1 is LGHDT and CDR2 is YNNKEL in the germline V gene (reference sequence). V lost 5 bases and J lost 4, with 9 bases in between. CDR3 DNA sequence: TGTGCCAGCAGCTACTCTAGGTACAATGAGCAGTTCTTC. Residues: CASSYSRYNEQFF.

A few counts support this clonotype. This rearrangement joins TRBV5-1 to TRBJ1-4; 7 nucleotides agree with TRBD1. CDR3 length equals 15 residues. Germline values: CDR1 SGHRS, CDR2 YFSETQ. Trimming at V came to 1 base and at J to 5 bases, leaving 5 bases not matched to a gene. Here the CDR3 reads CASSLQGQANEKLFF. The CDR3 DNA sequence: TGCGCCAGCAGCTTGCAAGGACAGGCAAATGAAAAACTGTTTTTT.

This clonotype has a count of ten or more. The rearrangement uses TRBV5-1 and TRBJ1-1, with unresolved D. V lost 4 bases and J 1 base, leaving 11 bases between the germline ends. Germline V lookup: CDR1 SGHRS, CDR2 YFSETQ. CDR3 size: 14 residues. In DNA, the CDR3 is TGCGCCAGCAGCCTCATCCGGGCGAACACTGAAGCTTTCTTT. It codes for CASSLIRANTEAFF.

This clonotype showed up many times. As DNA, the CDR3 is TGTGCCAGCAGTTACTCGAAAAGAGAACGCTACACCTTC. This translates into CASSYSKRERYTF. This chain links TRBV6-5 with TRBJ1-2; D ambiguous. V was clipped by 0 bases and J by 9 bases, with 11 bases between them. In germline, CDR1 is MNHEY, CDR2 SVGAGI. The CDR3 contains 13 residues.

There are many counts of this clonotype. CDR3 sequence (DNA): TGTGCCAGCAGTCTAGGGGGCTACGACAACACTGAAGCTTTCTTT. It codes for CASSLGGYDNTEAFF. The chain is built from TRBV5-5 and TRBJ1-1; 7 positions match TRBD1. Unmatched junction bases numbered 9, after V lost 5 bases and J lost 2 bases. The CDR3 has 15 residues. CDR1 and CDR2 (germline): SGHKS, YYEKEE (reference sequence).

This clonotype was seen repeatedly, ten times or more. The rearrangement links TRBV7-9 to TRBJ2-3, with D unclear. This CDR3 has 14 residues. The germline V gene has CDR1 SEHNR and CDR2 FQNEAQ (reference sequence). Trimming pared 5 bases from V and 2 bases from J, leaving 11 bases between. The CDR3 nucleotides are TGTGCCAGCAGCCTGATGAGAAACACAGATACGCAGTATTTT. It specifies CASSLMRNTDTQYF.

In this sample, this clonotype turned up many times. This chain joins TRBV29-1 and TRBJ1-1, with D hard to call. Per germline, CDR1 SQVTM and CDR2 ANQGSEA. The CDR3 is made up of 13 amino acids. The germline V and J ends were trimmed by 3 bases and 1 base, with 9 bases remaining between them. The CDR3 loop is CSVEASWNTEAFF. The CDR3 DNA reads TGCAGCGTTGAGGCGAGTTGGAACACTGAAGCTTTCTTT.

On this clonotype itself: Compared with germline, one end of the junction differs, possibly owing to a read error. The rearrangement joins TRBV4-1 to TRBJ2-2; D is unclear. CDR3 length: 15 amino acids. Germline CDR1 reads MGHRA; CDR2 reads YSYEKL. The CDR3 loop is CTSSQAKTGTGELFF. CDR3 coding DNA: TGCACCAGCAGCCAAGCGAAGACCGGCACCGGGGAGCTGTTTTTT.

This clonotype was observed at least ten times. V gene TRBV12-3 or TRBV12-4 combines with J gene TRBJ1-1; D remains ambiguous. CDR3 size: 13 residues. V lost 10 bases to trimming and J lost 0 bases, with 12 bases between them. CDR3: CAISSGLNTEAFF. The CDR3 DNA is TGTGCCATAAGTTCCGGGTTGAACACTGAAGCTTTCTTT.

This clonotype was observed a handful of times. This sequence joins TRBV11-2 and TRBJ1-2, with D maybe TRBD1 (6 bases). This CDR3 is built from 16 residues. Germline CDR1 reads SGHAT; CDR2 reads FQNNGV. Between the trimmed V and J ends, which lost 4 bases and 1 base, there was a span of 16 bases. CDR3: CASSYGQLVFNYGYTF. CDR3 nucleotides: TGTGCCAGCAGCTACGGACAGCTGGTGTTTAACTATGGCTACACCTTC.

This clonotype appeared many times. The V gene is TRBV29-1, the J gene TRBJ1-3; 10 bases line up with TRBD1. CDR1 SQVTM and CDR2 ANQGSEA come from the germline V gene. CDR3 length: 18 amino acids. V was pared by 5 bases and J by 4 bases, with 17 bases of the junction left unmatched. This CDR3 is CSVHPGQGRLWAGNTIYF. The CDR3 bases are TGCAGCGTTCACCCGGGACAGGGGAGACTGTGGGCGGGAAACACCATATATTTT.

This clonotype showed up many times. Written as DNA, the CDR3 is TGCGCCAGCAGGGGGCCGGGATCCACAGGGATCACTGAAGCTTTCTTT. Its translation is CASRGPGSTGITEAFF. This sequence joins TRBV5-1 and TRBJ1-1; the D gene is possibly TRBD1 (6 bases). From germline, CDR1 is SGHRS and CDR2 YFSETQ. This CDR3 spans 16 amino acids. V was shortened by 5 bases and J by 4 bases, with 21 bases between the two germline ends.